This TCR beta chain was sequenced for a study of T cells in Graves' hyperthyroidism and ophthalmopathy. This clonotype appeared many times. Its antigen is unidentified. The CDR3 contains 15 residues. J was trimmed by 4 bases and V by 0 bases; bases with no gene match: 5. Per germline, CDR1 SGHTA and CDR2 FQGNSA. Exclusion followed for patients with uncontrolled infection, other autoimmune disease, pregnancy or lactation. Each diagnosis drew on symptoms, thyroxine, TRAb, thyroid ultrasound and orbital computed tomography findings. Study outcomes and limitations: Most expanded thyroid clonotypes above 0.001 also appeared in blood. Classification by a 13 V-J model distinguished ophthalmopathy from stable hyperthyroidism.

From RNA transcripts, TCR beta CDR3 regions were amplified. Researchers ran a first-round RT-PCR on the TCR CDR3 using the HTBI primer set. Each CDR3 protein gets one entry after TCRdb re-called the multiplex PCR reads with MiXCR. The sample yields 480,000 or so distinct CDR3 sequences, 40% to 50% seen once. The source material was peripheral blood or thyroid tissue (not recorded which). This chain connects TRBV7-2 to TRBJ1-2; 7 nucleotides align to TRBD1. This receptor was taken from an adult woman with Graves' disease, either hyperthyroidism or ophthalmopathy (not recorded which). The CDR3 nucleotides read TGTGCCAGCAGCTTAGCGCAGGGGGGTGGCTATGGCTACACCTTC. Amino acid sequence: CASSLAQGGGYGYTF.